Described below is a single T cell receptor (beta chain) sequence and its context. The CDR3 extends over 15 amino acids. The ends lost 3 bases at V and 6 bases at J; junction bases unmatched: 8. Germline CDR1 and CDR2: SGHNT and YYREEE (reference sequence). TCRdb's copy holds only in-frame clones and misses some; the assay was immunoSEQ multiplex PCR. This sample yields about 69,000 clones, of which around 87% are seen a single time; about 6.5% belongs to the top ten. The data stem from a study of OX40 agonist ivuxolimab in advanced cancers. The wider study: All patients had ivuxolimab intravenously every 2 weeks at 0.01 to 10 mg/kg.

Source: CD4+ or CD8+ T cells sorted from blood, taken in a trial of the OX40 agonist ivuxolimab. The clonotype originates from an adult with an advanced solid tumor such as melanoma, head and neck, liver or kidney cancer. V usage is TRBV5-4 and J usage is TRBJ2-1; the match to TRBD2 covers 8 bases. The CDR3 loop is CASSSTAGGINEQFF. The CDR3 DNA sequence: TGTGCCAGCAGCTCTACCGCGGGAGGAATCAATGAGCAGTTCTTC. Drawing the rest from reference TRBV5-4 and TRBJ2-1, the complete variable domain is ETGVTQSPTHLIKTRGQQVTLRCSSQSGHNTVSWYQQALGQGPQFIFQYYREEENGRGNFPPRFSGLQFPNYSSELNVNALELDDSALYLCASSSTAGGINEQFFGPGTRLTVL.